These 9 T cell receptor beta chains came from one sample sequenced in a study of tumor-infiltrating lymphocytes in localized non-small cell lung cancer. The protocol was immunoSEQ multiplex PCR, while the TCRdb copy is restricted to in-frame clones and leaves out a portion. The sample lists about 16,000 clones; roughly 79% were seen once. The sample comprised lung tumor tissue. These receptors all come from a human donor with non-small cell lung cancer.

This clone has more than one count but fewer than ten. This sequence is one base from a far larger clone and is likely a read error. CDR3 DNA sequence: TGTGCCAGCAGCTTAGGGACAGGGCATGGCTACACCTTC. This sequence encodes CASSLGTGHGYTF. The J gene is TRBJ1-2, the V gene TRBV11-2; 8 bases are shared with TRBD1. Germline loops: CDR1 SGHAT, CDR2 FQNNGV. This CDR3 comprises 13 residues. J lost 6 bases, V lost 1 base, and 1 base had no gene match.

This chain connects TRBV6-5 to TRBJ1-2; D is unresolved. Trimming removed 5 bases from V and 8 bases from J, with 15 bases in between. Germline-derived CDR1 and CDR2 are MNHEY and SVGAGI. The CDR3 extends over 13 amino acids. The CDR3 region is CASSTRTERGYTF. The CDR3 DNA is TGTGCCAGCAGTACCCGGACGGAGAGGGGCTACACCTTC.

The V call is TRBV7-2, the J call TRBJ1-1; D is unresolved. CDR3 length: 17 residues. Germline V gives CDR1 SGHTA, CDR2 FQGNSA. The V end lost 1 base, the J end lost 0 bases, and 15 bases lay between the germline ends. CDR3 loop: CASSLGVGRPMNTEAFF. In nucleotides, the CDR3 is TGTGCCAGCAGCTTAGGTGTAGGGCGGCCCATGAACACTGAAGCTTTCTTT.

The V and J genes are TRBV27 and TRBJ2-7; D call uncertain. The V gene lost 3 bases and the J gene lost 3 bases, with 9 bases spanning the gap. Germline-derived CDR1 and CDR2 are MNHEY and SMNVEV (reference sequence). The CDR3 length is 13 residues. CDR3 DNA sequence: TGTGCCAGCAGTTTGTTTAAGAACTACGAGCAGTACTTC. This gives the protein CASSLFKNYEQYF.

The V call is TRBV19, the J call TRBJ2-5; D not certain. The CDR3 contains 14 residues. V was trimmed by 8 bases and J by 5 bases, leaving 18 bases between them. Germline V lookup: CDR1 LNHDA, CDR2 SQIVND (reference sequence). Here the CDR3 DNA reads TGTGCCAGTTCCGGAAGTATACGTGGGGAGACCCAGTACTTC. It is translated as CASSGSIRGETQYF.

The rearrangement uses TRBV27 and TRBJ2-3, with TRBD1 matching over 8 bases. Germline V CDR1 and CDR2: MNHEY, SMNVEV (reference sequence). Unmatched junction bases numbered 2, after V lost 6 bases and J lost 3 bases. CDR3 length equals 13 residues. The CDR3 coding sequence is TGTGCCAGCAGGACAGGGGTTACAGATACGCAGTATTTT. Residues: CASRTGVTDTQYF.

The genes are TRBV5-4 and TRBJ1-1, with TRBD1 matching 9 bases. The V segment lost 4 bases and the J segment 0 bases; nucleotides outside the gene matches: 4. Germline V gene sequence: CDR1 SGHNT, CDR2 YYREEE (reference sequence). The CDR3 loop spans 15 amino acids. Here the CDR3 reads CASSPGQGLNTEAFF. Written as DNA, the CDR3 is TGTGCCAGCAGCCCGGGACAGGGCCTGAACACTGAAGCTTTCTTT. The full variable domain, with the rest looked up from reference TRBV5-4 and TRBJ1-1, is ETGVTQSPTHLIKTRGQQVTLRCSSQSGHNTVSWYQQALGQGPQFIFQYYREEENGRGNFPPRFSGLQFPNYSSELNVNALELDDSALYLCASSPGQGLNTEAFFGQGTRLTVV.

The chain recombines TRBV19 with TRBJ2-1; 9 positions agree with TRBD1. The length of the CDR3 is 15 residues. Looked up from germline, CDR1 is LNHDA and CDR2 is SQIVND (reference sequence). V was pared by 6 bases and J by 3 bases, with 6 bases of the junction left unmatched. The CDR3 nucleotides read TGTGCCAGTAGGCAACAGGGGGCGTTCTACAATGAGCAGTTCTTC. It yields the protein CASRQQGAFYNEQFF.

V is TRBV10-3 and J is TRBJ2-1; D possibly corresponds to TRBD2 (5 bases). The CDR3 totals 13 residues. V dropped 10 bases and J dropped 1 base, with 11 bases sitting between them. Germline-derived CDR1 and CDR2 are ENHRY and SYGVKD. The DNA for the CDR3 is TGTGCCACCCTTAGCGTGTCCTACAATGAGCAGTTCTTC. It yields the protein CATLSVSYNEQFF.